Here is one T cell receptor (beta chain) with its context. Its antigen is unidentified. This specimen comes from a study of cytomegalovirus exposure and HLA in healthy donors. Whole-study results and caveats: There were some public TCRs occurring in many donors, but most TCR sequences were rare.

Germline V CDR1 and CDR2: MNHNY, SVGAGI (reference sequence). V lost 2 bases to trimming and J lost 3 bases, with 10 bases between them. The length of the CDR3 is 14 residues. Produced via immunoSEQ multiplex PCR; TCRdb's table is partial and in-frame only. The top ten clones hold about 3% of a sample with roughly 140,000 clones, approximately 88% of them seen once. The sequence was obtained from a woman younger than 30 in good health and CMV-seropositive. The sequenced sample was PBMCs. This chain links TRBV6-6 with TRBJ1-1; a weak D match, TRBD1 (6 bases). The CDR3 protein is CASSYGGSDTEAFF. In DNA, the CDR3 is TGTGCCAGCAGTTACGGGGGCTCGGACACTGAAGCTTTCTTT.